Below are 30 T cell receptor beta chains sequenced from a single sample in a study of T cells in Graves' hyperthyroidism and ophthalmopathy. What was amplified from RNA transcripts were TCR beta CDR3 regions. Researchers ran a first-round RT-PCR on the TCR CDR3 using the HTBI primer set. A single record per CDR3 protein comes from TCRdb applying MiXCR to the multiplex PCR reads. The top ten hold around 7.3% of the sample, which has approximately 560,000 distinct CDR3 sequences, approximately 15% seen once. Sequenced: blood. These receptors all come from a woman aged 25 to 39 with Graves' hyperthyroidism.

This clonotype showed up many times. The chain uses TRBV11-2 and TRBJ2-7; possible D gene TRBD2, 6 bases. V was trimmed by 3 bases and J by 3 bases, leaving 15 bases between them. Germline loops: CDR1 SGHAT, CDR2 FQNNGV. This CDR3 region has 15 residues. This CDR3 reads CASSFTVEGDYEQYF. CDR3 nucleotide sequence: TGTGCCAGCAGCTTCACGGTGGAGGGAGACTACGAGCAGTACTTC.

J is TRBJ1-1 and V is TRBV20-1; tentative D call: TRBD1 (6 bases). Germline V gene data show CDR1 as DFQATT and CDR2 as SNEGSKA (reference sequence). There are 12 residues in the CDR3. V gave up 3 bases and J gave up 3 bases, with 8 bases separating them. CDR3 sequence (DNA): TGCAGTGCTAGGGCAGGGGACACTGAAGCTTTCTTT. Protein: CSARAGDTEAFF.

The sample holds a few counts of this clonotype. Here the CDR3 DNA reads TGTGCCAGCGGTCCGCAGGGTAAGGGCAATCAGCCCCAGCATTTT. As protein: CASGPQGKGNQPQHF. V usage is TRBV6-1 and J usage is TRBJ1-5; possible D gene TRBD1, 5 bases. Trimming pared 8 bases from V and 2 bases from J, leaving 16 bases between. Germline CDR1 is MNHNS and CDR2 is SASEGT. The CDR3 contains 15 residues.

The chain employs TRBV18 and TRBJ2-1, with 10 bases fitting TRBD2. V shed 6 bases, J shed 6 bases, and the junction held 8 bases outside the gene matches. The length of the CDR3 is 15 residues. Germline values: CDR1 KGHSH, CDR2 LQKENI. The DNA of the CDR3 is TGTGCCAGCTCGCCGGGAGCGGGAGGGCCCAATGAGCAGTTCTTC. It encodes CASSPGAGGPNEQFF.

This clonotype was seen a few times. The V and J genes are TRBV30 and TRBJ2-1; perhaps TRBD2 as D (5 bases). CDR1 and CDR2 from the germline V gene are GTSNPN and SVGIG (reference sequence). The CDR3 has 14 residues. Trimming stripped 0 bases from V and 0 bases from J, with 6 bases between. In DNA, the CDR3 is TGTGCCTGGAGTGTTACTAGCTCCTACAATGAGCAGTTCTTC. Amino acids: CAWSVTSSYNEQFF.

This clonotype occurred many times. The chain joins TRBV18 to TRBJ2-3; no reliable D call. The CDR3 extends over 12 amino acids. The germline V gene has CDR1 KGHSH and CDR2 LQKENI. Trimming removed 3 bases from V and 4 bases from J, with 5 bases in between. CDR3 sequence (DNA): TGTGCCAGCTCACCCCGAGCAGATACGCAGTATTTT. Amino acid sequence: CASSPRADTQYF.

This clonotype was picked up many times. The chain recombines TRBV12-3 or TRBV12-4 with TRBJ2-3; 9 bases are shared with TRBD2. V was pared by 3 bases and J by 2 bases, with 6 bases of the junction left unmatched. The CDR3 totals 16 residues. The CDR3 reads CASSFRLADTTDTQYF. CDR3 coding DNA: TGTGCCAGCAGTTTCCGACTAGCGGACACCACAGATACGCAGTATTTT.

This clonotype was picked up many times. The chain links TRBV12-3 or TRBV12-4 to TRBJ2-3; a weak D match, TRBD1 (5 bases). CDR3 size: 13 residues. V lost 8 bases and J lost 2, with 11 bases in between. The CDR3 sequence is CASGRQYTDTQYF. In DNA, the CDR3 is TGTGCCAGCGGTCGACAGTACACAGATACGCAGTATTTT.

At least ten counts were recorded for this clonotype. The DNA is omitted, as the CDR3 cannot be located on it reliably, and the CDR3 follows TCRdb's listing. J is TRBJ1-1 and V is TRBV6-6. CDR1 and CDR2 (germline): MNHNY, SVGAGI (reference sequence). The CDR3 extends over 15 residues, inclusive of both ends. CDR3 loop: CASSYFGPMNTEAFF.

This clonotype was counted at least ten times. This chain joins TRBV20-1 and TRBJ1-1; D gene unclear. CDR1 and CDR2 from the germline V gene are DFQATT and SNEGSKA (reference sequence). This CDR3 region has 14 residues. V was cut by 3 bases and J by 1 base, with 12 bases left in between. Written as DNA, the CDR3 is TGCAGTGCTAGGGAGGCTTCGGGGAACACTGAAGCTTTCTTT. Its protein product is CSAREASGNTEAFF.

The DNA of the CDR3 is TGTGCCAGCACCGTGGTGAATGAGCAGTTCTTC. Protein: CASTVVNEQFF. The chain recombines TRBV6-1 with TRBJ2-1; unclear D gene. This CDR3 comprises 11 residues. Trimming took off 7 bases at V and 7 bases at J, with 8 bases between the two ends. CDR1 is MNHNS, CDR2 SASEGT, per germline.

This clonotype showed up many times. CDR3 loop: CSARDVGQWNTDTQYF. CDR3 in DNA: TGCAGTGCTAGAGACGTGGGACAGTGGAACACAGATACGCAGTATTTT. The chain has TRBV20-1 and TRBJ2-3; 7 bases map to TRBD1. Trimming at V came to 0 bases and at J to 2 bases, leaving 8 bases not matched to a gene. This CDR3 contains 16 residues. Germline CDR1 reads DFQATT; CDR2 reads SNEGSKA (reference sequence).

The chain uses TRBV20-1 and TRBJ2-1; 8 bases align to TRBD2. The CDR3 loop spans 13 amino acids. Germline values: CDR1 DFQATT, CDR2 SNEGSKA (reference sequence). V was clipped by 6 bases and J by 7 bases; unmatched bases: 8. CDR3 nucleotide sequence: TGCAGTGCCAGGGTAGCGGGACCAAATGAGCAGTTCTTC. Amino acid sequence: CSARVAGPNEQFF.

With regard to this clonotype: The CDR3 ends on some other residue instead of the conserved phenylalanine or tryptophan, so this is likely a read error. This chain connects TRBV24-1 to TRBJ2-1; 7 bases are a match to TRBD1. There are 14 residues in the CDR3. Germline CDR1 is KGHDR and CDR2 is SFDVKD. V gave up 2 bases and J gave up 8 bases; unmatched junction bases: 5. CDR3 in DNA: TGTGCCACCAGTGATTCACAGGGGAATGATGAGCAGTTCCTC. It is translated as CATSDSQGNDEQFL.

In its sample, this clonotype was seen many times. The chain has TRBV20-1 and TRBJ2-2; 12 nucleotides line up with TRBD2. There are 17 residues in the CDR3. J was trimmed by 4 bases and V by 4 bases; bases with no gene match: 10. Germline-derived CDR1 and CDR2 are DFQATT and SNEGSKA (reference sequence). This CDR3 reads CSAIAASGRVGTGELFF. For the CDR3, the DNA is TGCAGTGCTATTGCGGCTAGCGGGAGGGTTGGCACCGGGGAGCTGTTTTTT.

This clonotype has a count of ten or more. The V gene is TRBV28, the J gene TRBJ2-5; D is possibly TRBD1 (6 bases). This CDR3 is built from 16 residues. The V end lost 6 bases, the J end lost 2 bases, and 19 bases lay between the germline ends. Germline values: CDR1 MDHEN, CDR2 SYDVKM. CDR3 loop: CASRTFLTGVQETQYF. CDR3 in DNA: TGTGCCAGCAGGACCTTTTTGACAGGAGTACAAGAGACCCAGTACTTC.

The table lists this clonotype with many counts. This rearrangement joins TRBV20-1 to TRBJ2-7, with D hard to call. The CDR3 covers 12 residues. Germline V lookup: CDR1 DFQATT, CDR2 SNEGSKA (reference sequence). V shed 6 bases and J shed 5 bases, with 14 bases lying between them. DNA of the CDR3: TGCAGTGCAGAAGTAGAATCGGACGAGCAGTACTTC. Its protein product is CSAEVESDEQYF.

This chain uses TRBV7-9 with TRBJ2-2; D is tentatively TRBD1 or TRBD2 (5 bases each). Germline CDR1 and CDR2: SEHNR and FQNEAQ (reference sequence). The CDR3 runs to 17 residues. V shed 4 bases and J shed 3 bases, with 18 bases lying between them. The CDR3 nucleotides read TGTGCCAGCAGCTACCCGAGGGGCGCAGCCGACACCGGGGAGCTGTTTTTT. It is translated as CASSYPRGAADTGELFF.

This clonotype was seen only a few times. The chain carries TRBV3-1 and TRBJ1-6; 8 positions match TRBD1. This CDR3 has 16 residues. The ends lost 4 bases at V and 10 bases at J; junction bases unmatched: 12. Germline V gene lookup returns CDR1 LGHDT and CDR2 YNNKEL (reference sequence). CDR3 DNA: TGTGCCAGCAGCCCCTATCTGACAGGGGATGGGTCACCCCTCCACTTT. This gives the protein CASSPYLTGDGSPLHF. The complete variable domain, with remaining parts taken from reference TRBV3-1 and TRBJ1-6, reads DTAVSQTPKYLVTQMGNDKSIKCEQNLGHDTMYWYKQDSKKFLKIMFSYNNKELIINETVPNRFSPKSPDKAHLNLHINSLELGDSAVYFCASSPYLTGDGSPLHFGNGTRLTVT.

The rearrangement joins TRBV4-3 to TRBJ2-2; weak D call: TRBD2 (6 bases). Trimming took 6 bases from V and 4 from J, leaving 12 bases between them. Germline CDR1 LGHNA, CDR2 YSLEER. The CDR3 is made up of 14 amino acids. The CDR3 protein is CASRGGGLTGELFF. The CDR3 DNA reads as TGCGCCAGCAGGGGGGGAGGTCTCACCGGGGAGCTGTTTTTT.

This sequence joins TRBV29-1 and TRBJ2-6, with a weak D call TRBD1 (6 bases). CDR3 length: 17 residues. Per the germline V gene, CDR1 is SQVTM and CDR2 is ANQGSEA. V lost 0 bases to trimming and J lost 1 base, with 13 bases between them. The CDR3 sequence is CSVEEFQGLSGANVLTF. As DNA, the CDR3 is TGCAGCGTTGAAGAGTTCCAGGGGCTTTCTGGGGCCAACGTCCTGACTTTC.

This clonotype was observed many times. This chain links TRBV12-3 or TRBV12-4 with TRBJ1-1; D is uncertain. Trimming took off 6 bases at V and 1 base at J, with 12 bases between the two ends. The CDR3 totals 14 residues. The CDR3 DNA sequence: TGTGCCAGCAGCTCGAGCGGTTCGAACACTGAAGCTTTCTTT. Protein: CASSSSGSNTEAFF.

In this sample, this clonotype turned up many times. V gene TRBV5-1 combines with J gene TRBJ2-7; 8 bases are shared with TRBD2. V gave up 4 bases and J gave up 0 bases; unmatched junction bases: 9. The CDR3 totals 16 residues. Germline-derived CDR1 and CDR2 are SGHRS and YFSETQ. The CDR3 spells CASSRISGARSYEQYF. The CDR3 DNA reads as TGCGCCAGCAGCCGGATTAGCGGGGCCCGCTCCTACGAGCAGTACTTC.

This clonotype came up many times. The DNA for the CDR3 is TGTGCCTGGAGTGTAAATATCGAGCAGTACTTC. Amino acid sequence: CAWSVNIEQYF. The chain is built from TRBV30 and TRBJ2-7; D is undetermined. V was pared by 0 bases and J by 6 bases, with 6 bases between. The CDR3 is 11 amino acids. Germline values: CDR1 GTSNPN, CDR2 SVGIG (reference sequence).

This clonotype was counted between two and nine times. In nucleotides, the CDR3 is TGCAGCGTTGATTCACCAAATGGGGGTCGGACTGAAGCTTTCTTT. Residues: CSVDSPNGGRTEAFF. The gene calls are TRBV29-1 and TRBJ1-1, with D possibly being TRBD1 (5 bases). V lost 3 bases to trimming and J lost 5 bases, with 19 bases between them. Looked up from germline, CDR1 is SQVTM and CDR2 is ANQGSEA. The CDR3 extends over 15 amino acids.

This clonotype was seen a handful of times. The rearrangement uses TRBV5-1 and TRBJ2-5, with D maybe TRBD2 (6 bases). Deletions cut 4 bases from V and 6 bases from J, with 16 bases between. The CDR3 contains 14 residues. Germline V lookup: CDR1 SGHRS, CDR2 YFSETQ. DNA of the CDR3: TGCGCCAGCAGCCCCCTCGGAGGGCAAAAGACCCAGTACTTC. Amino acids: CASSPLGGQKTQYF.

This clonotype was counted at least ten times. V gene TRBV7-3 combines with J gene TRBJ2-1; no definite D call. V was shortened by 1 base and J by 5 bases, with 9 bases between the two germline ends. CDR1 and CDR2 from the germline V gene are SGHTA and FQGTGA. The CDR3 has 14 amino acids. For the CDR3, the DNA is TGTGCCAGCAGCTTAAATAGCCAGGACAATGAGCAGTTCTTC. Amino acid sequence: CASSLNSQDNEQFF.

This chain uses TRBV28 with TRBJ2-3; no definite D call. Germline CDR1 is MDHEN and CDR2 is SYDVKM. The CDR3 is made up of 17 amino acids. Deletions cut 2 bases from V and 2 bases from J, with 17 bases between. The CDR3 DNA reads TGTGCCAGCAGTTTAACGTCCGGGCCGCACTACACAGATACGCAGTATTTT. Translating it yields CASSLTSGPHYTDTQYF.

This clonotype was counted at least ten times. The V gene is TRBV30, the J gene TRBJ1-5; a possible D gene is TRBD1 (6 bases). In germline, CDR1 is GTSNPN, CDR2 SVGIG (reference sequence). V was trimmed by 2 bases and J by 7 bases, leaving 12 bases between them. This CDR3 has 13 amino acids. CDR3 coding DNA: TGTGCCTGGAGTCAACAGGGTGGACAGCCCCAGCATTTT. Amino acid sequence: CAWSQQGGQPQHF.

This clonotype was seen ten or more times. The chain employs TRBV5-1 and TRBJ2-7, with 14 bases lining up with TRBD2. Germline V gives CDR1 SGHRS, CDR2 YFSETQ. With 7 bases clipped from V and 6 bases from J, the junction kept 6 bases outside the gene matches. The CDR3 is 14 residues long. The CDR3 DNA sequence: TGCGCCAGCCGGGGGACTAGCGGGAGTCTCGAGCAGTACTTC. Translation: CASRGTSGSLEQYF.